The entry below gives a single T cell receptor (beta chain) sequence along with its context. Antigen: not known. This sample stems from a study of a mutant IDH1 vaccine in newly diagnosed glioma. Study-wide context: Following radiotherapy alone, or alongside temozolomide cycles, vaccination was started after an interval of 4-6 weeks. It was radiotherapy, temozolomide, or both that patients received previously, with most receiving both. The treated population exhibited a male proportion of about 60%, a female proportion of 37.5%, and a mean age of around 40 years.

This CDR3 contains 12 residues. Trimming took 1 base from V and 5 from J, leaving 5 bases between them. Looked up from germline, CDR1 is SGHTA and CDR2 is FQGTGA. Sequencing was performed with immunoSEQ multiplex PCR; in TCRdb, only in-frame clones are kept and a portion is missing. The sample lists around 42,000 clones, 80% to 90% occurring once. Time point noted: week 5, during vaccination. Every single dose of the vaccine, 300 ug of mutant IDH1 20-mer peptide, came with topical imiquimod. Sequences were derived from PBMCs, sampled from a glioma patient whose treatment included an IDH1 peptide vaccine. This chain connects TRBV7-3 to TRBJ1-2, with no clear D. This receptor was taken from a man aged 40-55 years with glioma. The CDR3 nucleotides read TGTGCCAGCAGCTTAAGTGGGTATGGCTACACCTTC. This codes for CASSLSGYGYTF.